Described below is a single TCR beta chain sequence and its context. This clone was seen a few times. What this receptor recognizes is not known. At one end the junction does not follow the germline gene, possibly because of a read error. This record belongs to a study of T cells after posttransplantation cyclophosphamide (dated by TCRdb to the mid-2010s). Turning to the overall study: T cell repertoire reconstitution was tracked by TRB sequencing after myeloablative bone marrow transplantation in which posttransplantation cyclophosphamide was used as GVHD prophylaxis. Antigen receptor sequencing covered samples from some 36 PTCy-treated patients and 16 of their related bone marrow donors. Blood from all 35 or so PTCy patients who had 1-year posttransplant specimens underwent TRB sequencing. In 3 patients, TRB sequencing was also performed on up to about 3 more blood samples taken 2 to 5.2 years after transplant, and in several patients, pretransplant blood was also TRB-sequenced. Because TRA and TRB clonality correlated tightly in 8 to 10 samples, the subsequent TCR analyses were limited to TRB only. Public TRB sequences were checked against a database of over 3,500 sequences associated with responses to pathogens, tumor antigens, self-antigens and alloantigens. General findings and caveats noted by the study authors: Across roughly 49 patients, TRB clonality was highly associated with recipient CMV seropositivity and CMV reactivation, and diversity in PTCy patients was similar to diversity in CNI/methotrexate controls. The TRB repertoires of T cells infiltrating skin or GI tract showed only limited overlap with the TRB repertoires of T cells in blood. At 1-2 months, donor-recipient similarity was low but rose over the first year, and the later blood repertoires were often dominated by donor CD8+ memory clones.

TRB sequencing was run on genomic DNA with either the immunoSEQ assay at survey resolution or the hsTCRB kit. The study's processing was this. The immunoSEQ software was used for initial read processing, and the LymphoSeq R package was used for repertoire analyses. Clonality was computed as 1 minus normalized Shannon entropy; Gini coefficient was also calculated for each TRB dataset. To infer phenotypes in unsorted samples, TRB sequences from sorted subsets of the recipient or donor were mapped onto unsorted samples from the same recipient. This is the immuneACCESS table as TCRdb keeps it, with only in-frame sequences that have V and J called. A part of the clones is gone; compared with another copy, unresolved V genes explain less than half, and the rest is unexplained. Clone size and V and J calls were adopted from that table, with D and trimming inferred from the DNA. The sample data list tens of thousands of clones, and around 83% of these were observed just once. The top ten clones comprise 2.8% of the sample.

The PTCy-treated patients were enrolled in a prospective multi-institutional clinical trial. Mononuclear cells from peripheral blood and bone marrow were separated by Ficoll-Hypaque density centrifugation and then cryopreserved. CDR3 length: 13 amino acids, cysteine to phenylalanine. Only the CDR3 DNA stays, 39 bases, in frame from base 1. The germline V gene gives CDR1 as SNHLY and CDR2 as FYNNEI. The chain links TRBV2 with TRBJ2-7; 14 middle bases align to TRBD2. This receptor was taken from a man under 40 with a blood cancer, CMV-positive, and with a related stem cell donor. The specimen was PBMCs. The CDR3 is CASSAGTSGSIGF. At the DNA level, the sequence is TGTGCCAGCAGTGCAGGGACTAGCGGGAGTATAGGATTC.